This section outlines one TCR beta chain sequence together with its context. It lacks a known antigen. No much larger clonotype is one base removed from it; base qualities were not supplied. The data were obtained in a study of shared T cell receptors in the human thymus (dated by TCRdb to 2020 to 2022). Broadly, across the study: The study investigated the way shared, self-reactive T-cell receptor alpha chains are produced in the human thymus.

Library preparation used the immunoSEQ multiplex PCR assay. What TCRdb holds here is the immuneACCESS table cut down to in-frame rearrangements. Part of the clones is not present; checked against another copy, under half of the missing clones reflect an unresolved V gene, and the others are unexplained. The sample yields more than 550,000 clones; roughly 86% were counted once. Jointly, the top ten make up about 0.0094% of the sample. A further study also used this sample, focusing on human thymus T cells. The second source states: In Finland, the donors were immunologically healthy infants who were having open corrective cardiac surgery for congenital heart defects. The thymus tissue came from surgical resects taken out during corrective cardiac surgery. Both the thymic and the peripheral blood repertoires appeared to show biased V and J gene segment usage. The related research reported highly overlapping thymic TCR repertoires among unrelated individuals. The study characterized TCR alpha and beta repertoires from seven to nine infant thymus samples and four related peripheral blood samples. The cohort included several male and a couple of female infants, with donor ages spanning 7 to 244 days. After being mechanically released from the tissue, thymocytes were kept at -70 degrees C in pellets of about 9-32 million cells. A QIAsymphony instrument was used to extract genomic DNA from the frozen cell pellets. Using the immunoSEQ multiplex PCR assay, the TCRB and TCRAD loci were amplified from a standardized quantity of quality-controlled genomic DNA. Amplicons spanned the V(D)J region at a length sufficient to cover the CDR3 and identify V and J genes. The amplicons were sequenced on an Illumina platform via the commercial immunoSEQ service. Primer bias and sequencing errors were corrected as previously described, and TCRAD and TCRB were defined on the basis of the IMGT database. Repertoires were analysed with immunoSEQ Analyzer 3.0 and VDJTools, covering basic statistics, V/J segment usage, diversity estimates, rarefaction and pairwise overlap. Chao1, ChaoE, Efron-Thisted, Shannon and inverse Simpson indices were used to estimate diversity, which was also estimated on datasets down-sampled to the smallest sample. For repertoire overlap, CDR3 nucleotide sequence, V gene and J gene had to match strictly, and clustering was done by Jaccard-based multidimensional scaling. On average, thymus samples yielded about 730,000 unique TCRB clonotypes, whereas blood samples yielded 70,000 to 100,000.

Input material: thymocytes. The receptor was isolated from a boy in the first two years of life with a congenital heart defect. Donor details come from another sample of the same person, matched by shared clones.

The DNA sequence is given as TGCGCCAGCAGCCAAGAAAAGTGGGTGGCTAGCGGCTACCAGTTCTTC. This translates into CASSQEKWVASGYQFF. The sequence joins TRBV4-3 to TRBJ2-1, and 7 junctional nucleotides match TRBD2. Via the germline V gene, CDR1 is LGHNA and CDR2 YSLEER. From cysteine to phenylalanine, the CDR3 is 16 amino acids long. The retained sequence is limited to the CDR3, 48 bases, with the frame set at the first base. After removal of 0 bases from V and 13 bases from J, the junction retains 15 bases not matched to a gene.